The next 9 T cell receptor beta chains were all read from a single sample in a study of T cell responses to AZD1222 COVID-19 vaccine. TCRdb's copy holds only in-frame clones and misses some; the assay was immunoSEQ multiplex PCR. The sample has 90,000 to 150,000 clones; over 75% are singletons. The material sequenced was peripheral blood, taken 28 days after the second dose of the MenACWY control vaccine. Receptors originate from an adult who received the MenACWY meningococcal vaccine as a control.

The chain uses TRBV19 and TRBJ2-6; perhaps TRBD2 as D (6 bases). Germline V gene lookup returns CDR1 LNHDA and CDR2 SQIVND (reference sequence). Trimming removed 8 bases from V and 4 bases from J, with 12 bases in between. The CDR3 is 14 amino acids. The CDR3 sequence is CASRSAGGANVLTF. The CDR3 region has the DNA TGTGCCAGTCGGTCGGCGGGAGGGGCCAACGTCCTGACTTTC.

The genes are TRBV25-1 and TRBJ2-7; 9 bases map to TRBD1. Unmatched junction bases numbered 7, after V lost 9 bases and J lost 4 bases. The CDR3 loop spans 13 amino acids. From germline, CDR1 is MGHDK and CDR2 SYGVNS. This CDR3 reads CASTGTGTYEQYF. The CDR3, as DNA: TGTGCCAGTACCGGGACAGGGACTTACGAGCAGTACTTC.

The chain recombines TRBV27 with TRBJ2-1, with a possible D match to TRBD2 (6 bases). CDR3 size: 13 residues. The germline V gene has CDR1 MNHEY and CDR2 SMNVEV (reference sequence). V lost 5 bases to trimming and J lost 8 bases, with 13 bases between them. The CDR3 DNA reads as TGTGCCAGCAGTACCTGGACTAATGATGAGCAGTTCTTC. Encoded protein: CASSTWTNDEQFF.

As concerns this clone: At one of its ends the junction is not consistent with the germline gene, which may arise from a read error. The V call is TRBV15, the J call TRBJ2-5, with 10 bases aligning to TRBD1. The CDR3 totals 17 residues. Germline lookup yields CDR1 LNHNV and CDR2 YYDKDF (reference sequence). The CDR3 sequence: CATSGDRQGALQETQYF. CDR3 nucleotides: TGTGCCACCAGCGGAGATCGACAGGGGGCTTTACAAGAGACCCAGTACTTC. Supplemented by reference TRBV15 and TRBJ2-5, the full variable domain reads DAMVIQNPRYQVTQFGKPVTLSCSQTLNHNVMYWYQQKSSQAPKLLFHYYDKDFNNEADTPDNFQSRRPNTSFCFLDIRSPGLGDTAMYLCATSGDRQGALQETQYFGPGTRLLVL.

The CDR3 here is CASSYGPGFYNEQFF. The CDR3 nucleotides are TGTGCCAGCAGCTACGGCCCGGGGTTCTACAATGAGCAGTTCTTC. The genes are TRBV28 and TRBJ2-1; D might be TRBD2 (5 bases). There are 15 residues in the CDR3. Germline V CDR1 and CDR2: MDHEN, SYDVKM. Trimming left V 6 bases short and J 3 bases short, with 15 bases between.

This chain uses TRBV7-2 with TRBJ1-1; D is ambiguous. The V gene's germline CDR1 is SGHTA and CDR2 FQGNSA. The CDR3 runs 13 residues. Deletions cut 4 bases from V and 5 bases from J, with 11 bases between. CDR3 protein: CASSWKGRTEAFF. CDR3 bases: TGTGCCAGCAGCTGGAAAGGGAGAACTGAAGCTTTCTTT.

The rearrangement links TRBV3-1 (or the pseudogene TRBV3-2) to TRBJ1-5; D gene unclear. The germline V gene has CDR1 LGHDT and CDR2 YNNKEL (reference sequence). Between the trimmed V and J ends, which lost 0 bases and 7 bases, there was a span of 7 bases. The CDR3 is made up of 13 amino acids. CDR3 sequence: CASSQDNVQPQHF. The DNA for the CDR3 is TGTGCCAGCAGCCAAGATAATGTGCAGCCCCAGCATTTT.

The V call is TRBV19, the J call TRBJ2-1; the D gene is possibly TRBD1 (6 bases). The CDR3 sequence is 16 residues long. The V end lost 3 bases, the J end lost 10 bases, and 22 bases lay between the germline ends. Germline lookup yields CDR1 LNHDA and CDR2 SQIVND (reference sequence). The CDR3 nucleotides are TGTGCCAGTAGTATTGTGGGGGACACAACCCGAGGGGAGCAGTTCTTC. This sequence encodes CASSIVGDTTRGEQFF. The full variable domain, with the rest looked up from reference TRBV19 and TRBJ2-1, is DGGITQSPKYLFRKEGQNVTLSCEQNLNHDAMYWYRQDPGQGLRLIYYSQIVNDFQKGDIAEGYSVSREKKESFPLTVTSAQKNPTAFYLCASSIVGDTTRGEQFFGPGTRLTVL.

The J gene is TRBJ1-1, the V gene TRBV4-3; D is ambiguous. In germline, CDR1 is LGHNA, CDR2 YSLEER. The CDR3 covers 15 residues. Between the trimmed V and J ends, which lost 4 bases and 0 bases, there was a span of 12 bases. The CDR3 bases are TGCGCCAGCAGCCCAGGTCTACAGATGAACACTGAAGCTTTCTTT. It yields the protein CASSPGLQMNTEAFF.